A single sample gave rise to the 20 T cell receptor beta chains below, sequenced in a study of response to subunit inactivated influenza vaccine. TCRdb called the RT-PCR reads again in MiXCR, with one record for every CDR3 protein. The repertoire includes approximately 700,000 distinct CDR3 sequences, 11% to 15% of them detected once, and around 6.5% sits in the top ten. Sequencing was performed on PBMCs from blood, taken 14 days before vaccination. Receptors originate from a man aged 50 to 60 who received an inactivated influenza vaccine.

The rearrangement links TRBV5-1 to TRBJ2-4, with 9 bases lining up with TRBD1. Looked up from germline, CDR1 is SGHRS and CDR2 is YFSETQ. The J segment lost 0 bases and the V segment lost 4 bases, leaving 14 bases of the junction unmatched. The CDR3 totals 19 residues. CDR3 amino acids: CASSPDGTGNLLAKNIQYF. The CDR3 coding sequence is TGCGCCAGCAGCCCCGACGGGACAGGGAACCTCCTAGCCAAAAACATTCAGTACTTC.

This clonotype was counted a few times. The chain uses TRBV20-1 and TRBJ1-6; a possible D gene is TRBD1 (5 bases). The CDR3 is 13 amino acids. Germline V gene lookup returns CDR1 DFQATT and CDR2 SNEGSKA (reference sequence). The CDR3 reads CSPDPQGDSPLHF. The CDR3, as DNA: TGCAGCCCAGACCCCCAGGGCGACTCACCCCTCCACTTT.

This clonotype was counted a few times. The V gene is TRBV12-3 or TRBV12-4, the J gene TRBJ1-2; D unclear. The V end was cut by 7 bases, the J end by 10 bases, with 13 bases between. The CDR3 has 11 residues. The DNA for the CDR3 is TGTGCCAGCAATCGGGTTAGCGACTACACCTTC. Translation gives CASNRVSDYTF.

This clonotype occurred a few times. The CDR3, as DNA: TGTGCCAGCAGTGAACTCCGGAATAGTCAGCCCCAGCATTTT. Translating it yields CASSELRNSQPQHF. The genes are TRBV6-1 and TRBJ1-5; D unclear. The V end lost 2 bases, the J end lost 6 bases, and 11 bases lay between the germline ends. CDR3 length: 14 residues. The germline CDR1 and CDR2 sequences are MNHNS and SASEGT.

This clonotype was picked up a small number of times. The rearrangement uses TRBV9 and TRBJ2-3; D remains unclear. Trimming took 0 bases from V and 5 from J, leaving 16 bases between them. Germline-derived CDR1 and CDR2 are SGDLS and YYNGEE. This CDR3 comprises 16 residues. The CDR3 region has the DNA TGTGCCAGCAGCGTAGGGGTCGCGAGGCATCTAGATACGCAGTATTTT. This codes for CASSVGVARHLDTQYF.

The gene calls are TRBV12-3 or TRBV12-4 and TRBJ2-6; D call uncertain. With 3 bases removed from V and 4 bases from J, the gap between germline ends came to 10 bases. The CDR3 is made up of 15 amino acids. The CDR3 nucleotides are TGTGCCAGCAGTTTCGGCGCCCTGGGGGCCAACGTCCTGACTTTC. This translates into CASSFGALGANVLTF.

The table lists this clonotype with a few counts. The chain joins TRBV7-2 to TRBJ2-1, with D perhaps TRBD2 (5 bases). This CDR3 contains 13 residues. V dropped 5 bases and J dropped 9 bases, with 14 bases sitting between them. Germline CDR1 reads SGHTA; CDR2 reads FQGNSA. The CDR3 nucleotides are TGTGCCAGCAGCCAACTAGAGGTTGGTGAGCAGTTCTTC. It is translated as CASSQLEVGEQFF.

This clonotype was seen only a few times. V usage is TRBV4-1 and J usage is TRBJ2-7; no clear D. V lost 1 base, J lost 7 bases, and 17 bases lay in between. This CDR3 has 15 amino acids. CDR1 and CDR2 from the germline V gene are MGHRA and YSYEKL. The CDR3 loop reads CASSQGVLQSREQYF. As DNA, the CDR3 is TGCGCCAGCAGCCAAGGGGTCTTGCAGAGTCGGGAGCAGTACTTC.

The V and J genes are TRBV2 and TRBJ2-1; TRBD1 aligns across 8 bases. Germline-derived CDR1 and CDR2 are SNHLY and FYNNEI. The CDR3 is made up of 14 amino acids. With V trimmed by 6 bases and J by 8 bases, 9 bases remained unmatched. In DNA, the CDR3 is TGTGCCAGCAGACCGGGACAGGCTATGGATGAGCAGTTCTTC. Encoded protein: CASRPGQAMDEQFF.

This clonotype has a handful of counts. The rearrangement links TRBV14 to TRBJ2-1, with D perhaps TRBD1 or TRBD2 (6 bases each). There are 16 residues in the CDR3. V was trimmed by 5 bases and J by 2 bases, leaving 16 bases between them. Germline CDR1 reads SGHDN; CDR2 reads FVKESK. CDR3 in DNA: TGTGCCAGCAGCGTTAGACGGGGGCTCACCTACAATGAGCAGTTCTTC. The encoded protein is CASSVRRGLTYNEQFF. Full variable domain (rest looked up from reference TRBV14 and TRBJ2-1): EAGVTQFPSHSVIEKGQTVTLRCDPISGHDNLYWYRRVMGKEIKFLLHFVKESKQDESGMPNNRFLAERTGGTYSTLKVQPAELEDSGVYFCASSVRRGLTYNEQFFGPGTRLTVL.

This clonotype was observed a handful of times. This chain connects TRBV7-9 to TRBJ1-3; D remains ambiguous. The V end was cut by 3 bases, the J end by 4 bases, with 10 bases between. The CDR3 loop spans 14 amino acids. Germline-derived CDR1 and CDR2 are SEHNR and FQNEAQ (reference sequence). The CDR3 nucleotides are TGTGCCAGCAGCTTCTCCGCGAGAGGAAACACCATATATTTT. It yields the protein CASSFSARGNTIYF. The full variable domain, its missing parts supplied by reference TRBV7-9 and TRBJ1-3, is DTGVSQNPRHKITKRGQNVTFRCDPISEHNRLYWYRQTLGQGPEFLTYFQNEAQLEKSRLLSDRFSAERPKGSFSTLEIQRTEQGDSAMYLCASSFSARGNTIYFGEGSWLTVV.

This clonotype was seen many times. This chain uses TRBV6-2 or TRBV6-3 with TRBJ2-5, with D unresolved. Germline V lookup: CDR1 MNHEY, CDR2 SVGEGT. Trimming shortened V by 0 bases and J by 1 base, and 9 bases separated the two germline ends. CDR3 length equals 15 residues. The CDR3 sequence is CASSYSGGPQETQYF. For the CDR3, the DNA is TGTGCCAGCAGTTACTCAGGCGGCCCCCAAGAGACCCAGTACTTC.

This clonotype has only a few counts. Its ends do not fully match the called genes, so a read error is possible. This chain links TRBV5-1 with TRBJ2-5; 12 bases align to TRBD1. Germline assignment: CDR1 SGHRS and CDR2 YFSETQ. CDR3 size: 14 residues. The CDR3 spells CASSGTGGRETQYF. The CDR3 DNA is TGTGCCAGCAGTGGGACAGGGGGCAGGGAGACCCAGTACTTC.

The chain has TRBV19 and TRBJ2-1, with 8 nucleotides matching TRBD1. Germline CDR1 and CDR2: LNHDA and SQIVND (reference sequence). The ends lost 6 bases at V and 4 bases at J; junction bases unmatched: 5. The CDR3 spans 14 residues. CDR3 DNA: TGTGCCAGTAGCGGGACAGGACAGTACAATGAGCAGTTCTTC. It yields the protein CASSGTGQYNEQFF.

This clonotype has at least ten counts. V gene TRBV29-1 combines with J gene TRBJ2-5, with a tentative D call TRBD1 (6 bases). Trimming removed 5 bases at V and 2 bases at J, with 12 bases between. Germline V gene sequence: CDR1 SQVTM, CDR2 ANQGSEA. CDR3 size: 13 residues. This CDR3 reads CSVWGHRQETQYF. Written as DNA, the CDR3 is TGCAGCGTTTGGGGACATAGGCAAGAGACCCAGTACTTC.

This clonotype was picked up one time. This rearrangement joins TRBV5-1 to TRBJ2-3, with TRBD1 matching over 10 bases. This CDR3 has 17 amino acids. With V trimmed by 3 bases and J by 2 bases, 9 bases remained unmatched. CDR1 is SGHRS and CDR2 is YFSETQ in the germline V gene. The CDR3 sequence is CASSSKGTGAYTDTQYF. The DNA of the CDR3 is TGCGCCAGCAGCTCGAAGGGGACAGGGGCCTACACAGATACGCAGTATTTT.

The CDR3 coding sequence is TGTGCCAGCAGCTCCCACCGAGGACAGTTCTCCTACGAGCAGTACTTC. This translates into CASSSHRGQFSYEQYF. The rearrangement joins TRBV7-6 to TRBJ2-7, with a weak D call TRBD1 (6 bases). Trimming pared 4 bases from V and 0 bases from J, leaving 16 bases between. This CDR3 has 16 residues. The germline gives CDR1 SGHVS, CDR2 FNYEAQ.

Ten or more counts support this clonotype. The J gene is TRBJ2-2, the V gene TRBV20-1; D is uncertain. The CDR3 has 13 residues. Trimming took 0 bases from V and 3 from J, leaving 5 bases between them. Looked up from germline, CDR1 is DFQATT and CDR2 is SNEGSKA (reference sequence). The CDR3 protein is CSARDSDTGELFF. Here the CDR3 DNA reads TGCAGTGCTAGAGATTCTGACACCGGGGAGCTGTTTTTT.

CDR3 sequence: CASSFNDPPGTEQFF. CDR3 nucleotides: TGTGCCAGCAGTTTTAATGATCCGCCCGGGACAGAGCAGTTCTTC. The genes are TRBV12-3 or TRBV12-4 and TRBJ2-1; D may be TRBD1 (6 bases). The CDR3 extends over 15 amino acids. Trimming removed 3 bases at V and 10 bases at J, with 19 bases between.

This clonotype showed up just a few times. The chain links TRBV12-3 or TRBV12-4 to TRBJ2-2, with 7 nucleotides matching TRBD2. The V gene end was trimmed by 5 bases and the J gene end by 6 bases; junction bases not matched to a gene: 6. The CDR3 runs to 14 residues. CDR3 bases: TGTGCCAGCAGTCGGGGGGTCGAGGCCGGGGAGCTGTTTTTT. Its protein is CASSRGVEAGELFF.